The T cell receptor beta chain under discussion was sequenced for a study of cytomegalovirus exposure and HLA in healthy donors. Broader study findings: Most TCR beta V segments were productive about 87% or about 30% of the time in an earlier analysis.

On this clone: Its antigen is still unknown.

It was with 60 Vbeta and 13 Jbeta primers that the PCR ran. Only in-frame clones appear in the TCRdb table, and some are missing; sequencing was by immunoSEQ multiplex PCR. The sample includes some 120,000 clones, roughly 68% of them seen just once. Trimming removed 1 base from V and 1 base from J, with 7 bases in between. The CDR3 has 14 amino acids. Germline V gene lookup returns CDR1 SNHLY and CDR2 FYNNEI. Sequenced input: PBMCs. The chain links TRBV2 to TRBJ1-1; D gene uncertain. The receptor's source is a woman in her 50s in good health and CMV-seropositive. CDR3: CASSEERENTEAFF. The DNA of the CDR3 is TGTGCCAGCAGTGAAGAACGGGAGAACACTGAAGCTTTCTTT. Filled out from reference TRBV2 and TRBJ1-1, the complete variable domain reads EPEVTQTPSHQVTQMGQEVILRCVPISNHLYFYWYRQILGQKVEFLVSFYNNEISEKSEIFDDQFSVERPDGSNFTLKIRSTKLEDSAMYFCASSEERENTEAFFGQGTRLTVV.